This section outlines one T cell receptor (beta chain) sequence together with its context. Its antigen is unidentified. This record belongs to a study of cytomegalovirus exposure and HLA in healthy donors. Study-wide results and caveats: For most subjects, TCR beta sequences were reported to predict HLA-A and HLA-B alleles with accuracy. Reports indicated that the classifier achieved high specificity and sensitivity in diagnosing cytomegalovirus status. While the bulk of TCR sequences proved rare, some public TCRs turned up in many donors.

Unmatched junction bases numbered 1, after V lost 0 bases and J lost 14 bases. CDR1 and CDR2 from the germline V gene are SEHNR and FQNEAQ (reference sequence). There are 11 residues in the CDR3. PCR involved 60 Vbeta and 13 Jbeta primers. TCRdb's copy holds only in-frame clones and misses some; the assay was immunoSEQ multiplex PCR. The sample includes tens of thousands of clones, 55% to 70% of them seen just once. Sequencing input: PBMCs. The source is a woman in her thirties or forties in good health and CMV-seropositive. This chain uses TRBV7-9 with TRBJ2-1; TRBD2 agrees at 7 bases. The CDR3 protein is CASSLAGREFF. CDR3 sequence (DNA): TGTGCCAGCAGCTTAGCGGGGAGGGAGTTCTTC.